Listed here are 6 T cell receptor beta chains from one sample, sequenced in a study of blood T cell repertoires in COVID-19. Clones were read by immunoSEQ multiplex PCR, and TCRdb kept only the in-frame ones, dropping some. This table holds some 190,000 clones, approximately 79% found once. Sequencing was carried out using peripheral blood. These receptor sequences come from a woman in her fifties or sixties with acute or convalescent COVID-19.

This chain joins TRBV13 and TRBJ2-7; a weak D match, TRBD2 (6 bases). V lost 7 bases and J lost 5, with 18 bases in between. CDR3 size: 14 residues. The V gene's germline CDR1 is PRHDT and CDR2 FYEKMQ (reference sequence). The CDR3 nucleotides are TGTGCCAGCACCTCCGGGAGTAGAATCCACGAGCAGTACTTC. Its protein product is CASTSGSRIHEQYF.

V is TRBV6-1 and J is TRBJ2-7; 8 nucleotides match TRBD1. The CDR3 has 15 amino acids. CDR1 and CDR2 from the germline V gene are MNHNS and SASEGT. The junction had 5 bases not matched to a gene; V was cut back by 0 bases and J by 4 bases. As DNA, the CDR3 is TGTGCCAGCAGTGAAGCCGGGACAGGACTGTACGAGCAGTACTTC. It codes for CASSEAGTGLYEQYF.

The CDR3 spells CASSPPGHPEAFF. CDR3 in DNA: TGTGCCAGCAGTCCCCCGGGACACCCCGAAGCTTTCTTT. The rearrangement joins TRBV25-1 to TRBJ1-1; D might be TRBD1 (6 bases). The germline gives CDR1 MGHDK, CDR2 SYGVNS. This CDR3 is 13 amino acids long. The germline V and J ends were trimmed by 5 bases and 8 bases, with 15 bases remaining between them. Drawing the rest from reference TRBV25-1 and TRBJ1-1, the complete variable domain is EADIYQTPRYLVIGTGKKITLECSQTMGHDKMYWYQQDPGMELHLIHYSYGVNSTEKGDLSSESTVSRIRTEHFPLTLESARPSHTSQYLCASSPPGHPEAFFGQGTRLTVV.

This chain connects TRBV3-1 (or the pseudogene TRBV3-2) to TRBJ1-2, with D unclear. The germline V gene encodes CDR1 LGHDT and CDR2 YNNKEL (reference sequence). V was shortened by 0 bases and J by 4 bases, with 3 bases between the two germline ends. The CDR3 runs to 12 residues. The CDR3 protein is CASSQEAYGYTF. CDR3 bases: TGTGCCAGCAGCCAAGAGGCCTATGGCTACACCTTC.

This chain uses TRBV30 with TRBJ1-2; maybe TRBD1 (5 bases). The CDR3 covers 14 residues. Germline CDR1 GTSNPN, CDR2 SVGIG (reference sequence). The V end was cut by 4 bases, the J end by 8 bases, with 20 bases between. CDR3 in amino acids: CAWNYRPTQTGYTF. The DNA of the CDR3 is TGTGCCTGGAACTACAGGCCTACTCAAACGGGCTACACCTTC.

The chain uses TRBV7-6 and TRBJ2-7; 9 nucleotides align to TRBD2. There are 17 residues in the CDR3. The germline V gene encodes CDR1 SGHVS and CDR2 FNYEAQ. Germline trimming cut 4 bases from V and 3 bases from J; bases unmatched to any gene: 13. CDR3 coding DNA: TGTGCCAGCAGCTGGCGGGAGGGAAAACAACTAGGCTACGAGCAGTACTTC. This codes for CASSWREGKQLGYEQYF.